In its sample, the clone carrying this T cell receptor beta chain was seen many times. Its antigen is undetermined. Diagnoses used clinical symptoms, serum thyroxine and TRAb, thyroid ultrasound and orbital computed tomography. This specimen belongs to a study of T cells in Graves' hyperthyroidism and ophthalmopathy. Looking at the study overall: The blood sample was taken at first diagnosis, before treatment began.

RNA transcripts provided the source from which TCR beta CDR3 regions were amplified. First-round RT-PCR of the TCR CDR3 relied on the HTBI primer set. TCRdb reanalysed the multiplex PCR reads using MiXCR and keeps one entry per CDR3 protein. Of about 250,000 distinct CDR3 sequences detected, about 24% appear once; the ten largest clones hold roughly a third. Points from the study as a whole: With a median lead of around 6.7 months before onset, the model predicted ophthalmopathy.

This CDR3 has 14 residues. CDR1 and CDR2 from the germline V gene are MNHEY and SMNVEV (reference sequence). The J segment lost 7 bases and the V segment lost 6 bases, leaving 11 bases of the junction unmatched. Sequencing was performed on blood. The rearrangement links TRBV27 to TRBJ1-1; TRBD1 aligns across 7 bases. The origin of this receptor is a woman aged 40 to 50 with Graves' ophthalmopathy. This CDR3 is CASRQQGLSGEAFF. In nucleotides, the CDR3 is TGTGCCAGCAGGCAACAGGGGCTCTCGGGTGAAGCTTTCTTT.